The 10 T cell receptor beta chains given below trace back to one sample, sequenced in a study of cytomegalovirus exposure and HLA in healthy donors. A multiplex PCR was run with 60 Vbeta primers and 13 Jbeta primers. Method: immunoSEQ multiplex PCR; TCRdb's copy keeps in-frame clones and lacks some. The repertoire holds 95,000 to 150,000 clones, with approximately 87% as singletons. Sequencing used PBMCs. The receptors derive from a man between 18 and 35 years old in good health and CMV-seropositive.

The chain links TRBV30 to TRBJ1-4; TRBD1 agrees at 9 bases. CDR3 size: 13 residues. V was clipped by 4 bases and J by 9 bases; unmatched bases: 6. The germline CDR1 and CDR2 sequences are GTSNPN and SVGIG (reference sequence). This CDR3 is CAWNGQGRQKLFF. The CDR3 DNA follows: TGTGCCTGGAATGGACAGGGGCGACAAAAACTGTTTTTT.

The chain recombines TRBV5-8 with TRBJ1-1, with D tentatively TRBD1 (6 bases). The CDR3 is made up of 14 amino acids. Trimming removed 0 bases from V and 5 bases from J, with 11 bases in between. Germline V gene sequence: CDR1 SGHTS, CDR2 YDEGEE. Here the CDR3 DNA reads TGTGCCAGCAGCTTGGCGGGGGGCGAAACTGAAGCTTTCTTT. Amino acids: CASSLAGGETEAFF.

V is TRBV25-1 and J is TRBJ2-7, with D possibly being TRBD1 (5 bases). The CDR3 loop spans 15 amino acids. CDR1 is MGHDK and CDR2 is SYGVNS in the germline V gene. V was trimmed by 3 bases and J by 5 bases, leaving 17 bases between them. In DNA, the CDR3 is TGTGCCAGCAGTGACACTATAACAGGTATCGACGAGCAGTACTTC. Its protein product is CASSDTITGIDEQYF.

The CDR3 loop is CASSLGLGGTGNEQFF. In DNA, the CDR3 is TGTGCCAGCAGCTTGGGGTTAGGGGGGACAGGGAATGAGCAGTTCTTC. This chain uses TRBV5-6 with TRBJ2-1, with TRBD1 identical over 9 bases. After removal of 0 bases from V and 7 bases from J, the junction contained 8 bases not matched to a gene. The germline gives CDR1 SGHDT, CDR2 YYEEEE. The CDR3 sequence is 16 residues long. Filled out from reference TRBV5-6 and TRBJ2-1, the complete variable domain reads DAGVTQSPTHLIKTRGQQVTLRCSPKSGHDTVSWYQQALGQGPQFIFQYYEEEERQRGNFPDRFSGHQFPNYSSELNVNALLLGDSALYLCASSLGLGGTGNEQFFGPGTRLTVL.

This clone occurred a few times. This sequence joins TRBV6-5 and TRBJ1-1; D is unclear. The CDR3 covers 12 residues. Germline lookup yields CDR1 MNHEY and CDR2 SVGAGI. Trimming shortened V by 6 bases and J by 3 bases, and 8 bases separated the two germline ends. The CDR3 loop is CASSSRYTEAFF. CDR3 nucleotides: TGTGCCAGCAGCTCTCGGTACACTGAAGCTTTCTTT.

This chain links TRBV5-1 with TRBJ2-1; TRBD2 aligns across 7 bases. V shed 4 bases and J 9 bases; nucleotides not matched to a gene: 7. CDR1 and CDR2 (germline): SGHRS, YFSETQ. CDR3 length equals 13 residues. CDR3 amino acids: CASSHGGGGEQFF. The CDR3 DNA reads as TGCGCCAGCAGCCACGGCGGCGGGGGTGAGCAGTTCTTC. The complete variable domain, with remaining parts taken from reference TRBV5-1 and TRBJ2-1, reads KAGVTQTPRYLIKTRGQQVTLSCSPISGHRSVSWYQQTPGQGLQFLFEYFSETQRNKGNFPGRFSGRQFSNSRSEMNVSTLELGDSALYLCASSHGGGGEQFFGPGTRLTVL.

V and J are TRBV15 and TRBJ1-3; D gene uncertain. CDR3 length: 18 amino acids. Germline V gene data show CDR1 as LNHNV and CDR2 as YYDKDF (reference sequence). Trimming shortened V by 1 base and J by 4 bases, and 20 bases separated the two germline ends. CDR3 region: CATSRGGNGPRQGNTIYF. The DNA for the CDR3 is TGTGCCACCAGCAGAGGAGGGAACGGACCACGCCAGGGAAACACCATATATTTT.

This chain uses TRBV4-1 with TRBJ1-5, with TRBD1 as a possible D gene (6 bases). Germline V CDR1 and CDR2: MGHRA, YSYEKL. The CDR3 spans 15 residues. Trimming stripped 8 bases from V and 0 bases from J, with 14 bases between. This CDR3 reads CASAQQGYSNQPQHF. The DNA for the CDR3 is TGCGCCAGCGCCCAACAGGGTTATAGCAATCAGCCCCAGCATTTT.

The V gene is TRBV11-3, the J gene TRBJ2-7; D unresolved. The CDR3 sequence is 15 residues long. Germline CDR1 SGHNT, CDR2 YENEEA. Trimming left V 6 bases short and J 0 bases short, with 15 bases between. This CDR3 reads CASSPGSSSSYEQYF. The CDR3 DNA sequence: TGTGCCAGCAGTCCCGGGTCCTCGAGCTCCTACGAGCAGTACTTC.

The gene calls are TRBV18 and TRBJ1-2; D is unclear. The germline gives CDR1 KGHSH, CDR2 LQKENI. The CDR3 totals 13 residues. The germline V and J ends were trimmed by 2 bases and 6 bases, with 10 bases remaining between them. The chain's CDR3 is CASSPRGSDGYTF. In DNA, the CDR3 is TGTGCCAGCTCACCAAGAGGTAGCGATGGCTACACCTTC. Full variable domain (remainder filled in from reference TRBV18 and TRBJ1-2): NAGVMQNPRHLVRRRGQEARLRCSPMKGHSHVYWYRQLPEEGLKFMVYLQKENIIDESGMPKERFSAEFPKEGPSILRIQQVVRGDSAAYFCASSPRGSDGYTFGSGTRLTVV.